The source of this T cell receptor beta chain is a study of long-term antiretroviral therapy in people with HIV. About this clone itself: The antigen is unknown.

Findings and caveats of the study: The study collected no data on ART adherence, viral resistance or therapy changes.

Sequencing relied on immunoSEQ assay v3.0, run at survey level. The method was immunoSEQ multiplex PCR; TCRdb's version includes in-frame clones alone and lacks a portion of them. This sample has 15,000 to 20,000 clones, with approximately 85% found just once. The receptor's source is a man younger than 40 with HIV. The material sequenced was unsorted PBMCs, taken at the start of antiretroviral therapy.

The CDR3 sequence: CASSRDRIPTSTDTQYF. CDR3 coding DNA: TGTGCCAGCAGCCGGGACAGGATTCCTACTAGCACAGATACGCAGTATTTT. The chain joins TRBV27 to TRBJ2-3; 8 bases fit TRBD1. CDR1 MNHEY and CDR2 SMNVEV come from the germline V gene (reference sequence). This CDR3 contains 17 residues. V dropped 6 bases and J dropped 0; count of bases not matched to a gene: 11.